The 26 T cell receptor beta chains in this list originate from one sample, sequenced in a study of early T cells in non-severe SARS-CoV-2 infection. One entry per CDR3 protein, called by TCRdb with MiXCR from the 5' RACE reads. The data contain around 94,000 distinct CDR3 sequences, around 13% of them singletons. The sequenced sample was whole blood. These receptors were obtained from an adult who was a healthcare worker with PCR-confirmed SARS-CoV-2 infection or an uninfected control (not recorded which).

This clonotype turned up a few times. The chain is built from TRBV7-9 and TRBJ1-6; 8 bases align to TRBD1. Trimming at V came to 6 bases and at J to 8 bases, leaving 3 bases not matched to a gene. Germline CDR1 SEHNR, CDR2 FQNEAQ (reference sequence). CDR3 size: 13 residues. The CDR3 loop is CASSWTGYSPLHF. The CDR3 nucleotides read TGTGCCAGCAGTTGGACAGGGTATTCACCCCTCCACTTT.

This clonotype was recorded at least ten times. This chain uses TRBV7-2 with TRBJ2-1; no clear D. The CDR3 totals 13 residues. The V end lost 1 base, the J end lost 2 bases, and 3 bases lay between the germline ends. Germline loops: CDR1 SGHTA, CDR2 FQGNSA. The CDR3 nucleotides read TGTGCCAGCAGCTTAGGCACCTACAATGAGCAGTTCTTC. Its protein is CASSLGTYNEQFF.

This clonotype occurred a few times. V is TRBV11-2 and J is TRBJ2-7, with unresolved D. CDR3 length equals 13 residues. Germline V lookup: CDR1 SGHAT, CDR2 FQNNGV. Deletions cut 6 bases from V and 3 bases from J, with 12 bases between. The CDR3 region is CASRSTKGYEQYF. CDR3 nucleotides: TGTGCCAGCAGATCGACAAAAGGCTACGAGCAGTACTTC.

This chain uses TRBV28 with TRBJ2-6; D gene uncertain. This CDR3 contains 13 residues. Germline V gene data show CDR1 as MDHEN and CDR2 as SYDVKM. The V gene lost 6 bases and the J gene lost 1 base, with 4 bases spanning the gap. CDR3: CASRISGANVLTF. CDR3 coding DNA: TGTGCCAGCAGGATTTCTGGGGCCAACGTCCTGACTTTC.

The V call is TRBV28, the J call TRBJ2-1; 10 nucleotides align to TRBD1. The CDR3 spans 12 residues. V gave up 3 bases and J gave up 14 bases; unmatched junction bases: 4. CDR1 MDHEN and CDR2 SYDVKM come from the germline V gene. CDR3 sequence reads: CASSFGDRGEFF. CDR3 in DNA: TGTGCCAGCAGTTTTGGGGACAGGGGAGAGTTCTTC. Looking up the rest from reference TRBV28 and TRBJ2-1 gives the full variable domain: DVKVTQSSRYLVKRTGEKVFLECVQDMDHENMFWYRQDPGLGLRLIYFSYDVKMKEKGDIPEGYSVSREKKERFSLILESASTNQTSMYLCASSFGDRGEFFGPGTRLTVL.

This clonotype was picked up many times. The V and J genes are TRBV9 and TRBJ2-1; 14 bases map to TRBD2. V lost 3 bases to trimming and J lost 9 bases; unmatched junction nucleotides: 5. CDR3 length: 15 amino acids. Per germline, CDR1 SGDLS and CDR2 YYNGEE. Here the CDR3 reads CASSEGTSGRGEQFF. In DNA form, the CDR3 reads TGTGCCAGCAGCGAAGGGACTAGCGGGAGAGGTGAGCAGTTCTTC.

The chain uses TRBV14 and TRBJ2-3, with 7 positions matching TRBD1. Germline trimming cut 4 bases from V and 0 bases from J; bases unmatched to any gene: 4. The germline CDR1 and CDR2 sequences are SGHDN and FVKESK. This CDR3 has 15 residues. For the CDR3, the DNA is TGTGCCAGCAGCCGGACAGGTGGAAGCACAGATACGCAGTATTTT. Protein sequence: CASSRTGGSTDTQYF.

Ten or more counts support this clonotype. This chain links TRBV6-2 or TRBV6-3 with TRBJ2-3; 9 bases are shared with TRBD2. The J segment lost 0 bases and the V segment lost 2 bases, leaving 9 bases of the junction unmatched. This CDR3 contains 18 residues. Looked up from germline, CDR1 is MNHEY and CDR2 is SVGEGT. CDR3 region: CASSYTAGGPISTDTQYF. CDR3 DNA sequence: TGTGCCAGCAGTTACACTGCGGGAGGGCCGATAAGCACAGATACGCAGTATTTT.

About this clonotype itself: With a much larger clone just one base away, this may be a read error. This chain joins TRBV20-1 and TRBJ2-1, with D possibly being TRBD2 (6 bases). The V end lost 0 bases, the J end lost 7 bases, and 16 bases lay between the germline ends. CDR3 length equals 15 residues. Germline V gene sequence: CDR1 DFQATT, CDR2 SNEGSKA (reference sequence). The CDR3 here is CSARDLTSWRNEQFF. DNA of the CDR3: TGCAGTGCTAGAGACCTAACTAGCTGGAGAAATGAGCAGTTCTTC.

Ten or more counts support this clonotype. This chain connects TRBV20-1 to TRBJ2-7; tentatively, D is TRBD2 (6 bases). V lost 5 bases and J 3 bases, leaving 20 bases between the germline ends. The CDR3 is 15 amino acids. From germline, CDR1 is DFQATT and CDR2 SNEGSKA (reference sequence). The CDR3 nucleotides are TGCAGTGCTGGGGAGGCGTCGGTCAGCTACTACGAGCAGTACTTC. The encoded protein is CSAGEASVSYYEQYF.

This clonotype was counted a single time. A much more abundant neighbour one base away suggests this may be a read error. The CDR3 reads CASSARDGYYEQYF. The CDR3 DNA is TGTGCCAGCAGCGCCCGGGACGGCTACTACGAGCAGTACTTC. The rearrangement links TRBV5-4 to TRBJ2-7, with D perhaps assigned TRBD1 or TRBD2 (5 bases each). V was clipped by 4 bases and J by 3 bases, with 14 bases between them. Germline V CDR1 and CDR2: SGHNT, YYREEE (reference sequence). The CDR3 spans 14 residues.

This clonotype occurred many times. This chain connects TRBV5-1 to TRBJ2-3; 14 bases are a match to TRBD2. The CDR3 spans 14 residues. Germline V gives CDR1 SGHRS, CDR2 YFSETQ. V was pared by 9 bases and J by 6 bases, with 6 bases of the junction left unmatched. The CDR3 sequence: CATTSGRGEDTQYF. The CDR3 nucleotides read TGCGCCACGACTAGCGGGAGGGGAGAGGATACGCAGTATTTT.

This clonotype has a handful of counts. The chain is built from TRBV7-6 and TRBJ2-7; D possibly corresponds to TRBD1 (6 bases). Trimming took off 1 base at V and 3 bases at J, with 10 bases between the two ends. The CDR3 totals 14 residues. From germline, CDR1 is SGHVS and CDR2 FNYEAQ. The DNA for the CDR3 is TGTGCCAGCAGCTTAGGAGGACAGTTCTACGAGCAGTACTTC. Encoded protein: CASSLGGQFYEQYF.

V and J are TRBV7-2 and TRBJ2-5; D unclear. CDR3 length: 14 residues. Trimming stripped 0 bases from V and 5 bases from J, with 10 bases between. Germline V gives CDR1 SGHTA, CDR2 FQGNSA. The CDR3 is CASSLALMGETQYF. DNA for the CDR3: TGTGCCAGCAGCTTAGCCCTCATGGGGGAGACCCAGTACTTC.

This sequence joins TRBV6-2 or TRBV6-3 and TRBJ1-1, with 7 positions matching TRBD1. Germline lookup yields CDR1 MNHEY and CDR2 SVGEGT. The ends lost 7 bases at V and 3 bases at J; junction bases unmatched: 5. This CDR3 is 13 amino acids long. Here the CDR3 DNA reads TGTGCCAGCAACTACAGGGGAGACACTGAAGCTTTCTTT. This gives the protein CASNYRGDTEAFF.

This clonotype was seen ten or more times. The rearrangement joins TRBV28 to TRBJ1-5, with 9 positions matching TRBD1. Germline V gene lookup returns CDR1 MDHEN and CDR2 SYDVKM. The CDR3 is made up of 13 amino acids. Losses at the gene ends were 6 bases for V and 7 bases for J; bases not matched to a gene: 4. CDR3 nucleotides: TGTGCCAGCAGCGACAGGGGGAGACAGCCCCAGCATTTT. Amino acid sequence: CASSDRGRQPQHF.

This clonotype was picked up many times. The chain couples TRBV5-1 to TRBJ1-4; D unresolved. The ends were cut back, 0 bases at V and 4 bases at J, with 16 bases in the middle. In germline, CDR1 is SGHRS, CDR2 YFSETQ. The CDR3 loop spans 17 amino acids. This chain's CDR3 is CASSLDRFRESNEKLFF. The CDR3 bases are TGCGCCAGCAGCTTGGACCGATTCCGGGAGAGTAATGAAAAACTGTTTTTT.

This clonotype has only a few counts. The rearrangement joins TRBV6-2 or TRBV6-3 to TRBJ2-2; no reliable D call. Germline CDR1 is MNHEY and CDR2 is SVGEGT. The CDR3 loop spans 12 amino acids. V was clipped by 8 bases and J by 4 bases, with 8 bases between them. The chain's CDR3 is CASHRTTGELFF. The CDR3, as DNA: TGTGCCAGCCACCGGACCACCGGGGAGCTGTTTTTT.

This clonotype was detected a few times. The genes are TRBV12-3 or TRBV12-4 and TRBJ2-1; no clear D gene. The CDR3 length is 15 residues. Trimming took off 3 bases at V and 8 bases at J, with 17 bases between the two ends. The CDR3 loop reads CASSFSIGPFYEQFF. CDR3 DNA sequence: TGTGCCAGCAGTTTCTCAATAGGTCCTTTCTATGAGCAGTTCTTC.

In the case of this clonotype: A much larger clone is a single base away; this may be a read error. This chain connects TRBV7-9 to TRBJ2-2; D is undetermined. There are 14 residues in the CDR3. Deletions cut 4 bases from V and 7 bases from J, with 13 bases between. CDR1 SEHNR and CDR2 FQNEAQ come from the germline V gene (reference sequence). CDR3 residues: CASSYKSAVGELFF. Here the CDR3 DNA reads TGTGCCAGCAGCTACAAATCGGCGGTCGGGGAGCTGTTTTTT.

This clonotype was picked up a small number of times. A read error may produce the germline difference seen at one junction end. The V gene is TRBV4-2, the J gene TRBJ2-7; D is unresolved. Germline CDR1 reads LGHNA; CDR2 reads YNFKEQ. The CDR3 is 11 amino acids. CDR3 sequence reads: CASSQDDTLNF. The CDR3 coding sequence is TGTGCCAGCAGCCAAGATGACACCCTGAACTTC.

On this clonotype: A clone one base away is much larger, so this may be a read error. CDR3 in amino acids: CASRDTNSYNEQFF. The CDR3 DNA follows: TGTGCCAGCAGGGACACCAACTCCTACAATGAGCAGTTCTTC. This sequence joins TRBV5-5 and TRBJ2-1; D is perhaps TRBD1 (5 bases). Trimming removed 5 bases from V and 0 bases from J, with 9 bases in between. The CDR3 contains 14 residues. Germline lookup yields CDR1 SGHKS and CDR2 YYEKEE (reference sequence).

By proportion, this clonotype is medium-sized (0.01 to 0.1%). CDR3 in amino acids: CASSHPPGQGRYEQYF. The CDR3 DNA sequence: TGCGCCAGCAGCCATCCTCCGGGACAGGGGCGATACGAGCAGTACTTC. V gene TRBV4-1 combines with J gene TRBJ2-7, with TRBD1 identical over 10 bases. Trimming removed 3 bases from V and 4 bases from J; junction bases left unmatched: 9. The CDR3 totals 16 residues. CDR1 and CDR2 from the germline V gene are MGHRA and YSYEKL.

There are a few counts of this clonotype. The V call is TRBV5-8, the J call TRBJ1-1; 9 nucleotides match TRBD1. Germline CDR1 SGHTS, CDR2 YDEGEE. There are 13 residues in the CDR3. V was pared by 3 bases and J by 9 bases, with 6 bases of the junction left unmatched. CDR3 protein: CASSYRDRVKAFF. The CDR3 DNA sequence: TGTGCCAGCAGCTACCGGGACAGGGTCAAAGCTTTCTTT.

The rearrangement uses TRBV4-1 and TRBJ2-7, with TRBD2 as a possible D gene (5 bases). The ends were cut back, 4 bases at V and 3 bases at J, with 10 bases in the middle. CDR1 and CDR2 (germline): MGHRA, YSYEKL. The length of the CDR3 is 13 residues. CDR3 sequence reads: CASSRTLDYEQYF. The CDR3 DNA reads as TGCGCCAGCAGCCGGACTCTCGACTACGAGCAGTACTTC.

The sample holds many counts of this clonotype. The chain employs TRBV28 and TRBJ2-3; possible D gene TRBD1, 6 bases. CDR1 MDHEN and CDR2 SYDVKM come from the germline V gene. The V end lost 6 bases, the J end lost 5 bases, and 15 bases lay between the germline ends. The CDR3 has 14 residues. The DNA of the CDR3 is TGTGCCAGCAGCGCACAGGGAGTCGGAGATACGCAGTATTTT. It yields the protein CASSAQGVGDTQYF.